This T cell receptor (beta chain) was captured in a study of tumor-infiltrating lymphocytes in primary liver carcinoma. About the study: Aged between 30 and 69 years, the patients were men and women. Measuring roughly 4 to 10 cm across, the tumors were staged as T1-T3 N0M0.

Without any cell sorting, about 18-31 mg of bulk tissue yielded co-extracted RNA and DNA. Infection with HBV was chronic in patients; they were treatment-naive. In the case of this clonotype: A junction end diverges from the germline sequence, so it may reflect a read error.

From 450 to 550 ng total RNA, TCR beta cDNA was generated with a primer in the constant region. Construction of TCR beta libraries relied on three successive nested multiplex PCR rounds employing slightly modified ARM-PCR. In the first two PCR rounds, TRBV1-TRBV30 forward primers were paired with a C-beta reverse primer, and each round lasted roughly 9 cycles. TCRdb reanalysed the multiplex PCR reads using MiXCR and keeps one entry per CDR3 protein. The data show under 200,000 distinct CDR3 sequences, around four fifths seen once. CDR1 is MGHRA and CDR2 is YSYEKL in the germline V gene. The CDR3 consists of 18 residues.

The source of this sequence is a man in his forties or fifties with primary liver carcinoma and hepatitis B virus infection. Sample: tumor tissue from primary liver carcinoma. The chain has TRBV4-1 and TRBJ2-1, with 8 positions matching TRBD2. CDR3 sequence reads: CASSRTKVRTSSYNKQFF. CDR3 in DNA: TGCGCCAGCAGCCGCACCAAGGTGAGGACTAGCTCCTACAATAAGCAGTTCTTC.